A single sample gave rise to the 18 T cell receptor beta chains below, sequenced in a study of T-cell reconstitution after alpha-beta-depleted transplantation in children. Researchers prepared the TCRbeta library using unique molecular identifiers, the study reports. TCRdb re-derived calls from the PCR reads in MiXCR, one entry per CDR3 protein. The data show approximately 500,000 distinct CDR3 sequences, roughly 10% seen once. Specimen: PBMCs, collected before TCRalphabeta/CD19-depleted stem cell transplant. Receptors originate from a child under 10 years old with inherited bone marrow failure, due to receive a stem cell transplant.

This clonotype was recorded at least ten times. V is TRBV7-2 and J is TRBJ2-3, with 7 bases aligning to TRBD1. The CDR3 loop spans 16 amino acids. Germline V gene lookup returns CDR1 SGHTA and CDR2 FQGNSA. V dropped 0 bases and J dropped 3; count of bases not matched to a gene: 6. The CDR3 reads CASSLARDRATDTQYF. CDR3 DNA sequence: TGTGCCAGCAGCTTAGCGAGGGACAGAGCTACAGATACGCAGTATTTT. Using reference TRBV7-2 and TRBJ2-3 for the parts outside the CDR3, the full variable domain is GAGVSQSPSNKVTEKGKDVELRCDPISGHTALYWYRQSLGQGLEFLIYFQGNSAPDKSGLPSDRFSAERTGGSVSTLTIQRTQQEDSAVYLCASSLARDRATDTQYFGPGTRLTVL.

This clonotype was found many times. The chain combines TRBV19 with TRBJ2-2; no definite D call. This CDR3 has 12 residues. The germline V gene has CDR1 LNHDA and CDR2 SQIVND (reference sequence). V gave up 5 bases and J gave up 6 bases, with 7 bases separating them. CDR3 protein: CASSFFSGELFF. For the CDR3, the DNA is TGTGCCAGTAGTTTTTTCTCCGGGGAGCTGTTTTTT.

J is TRBJ2-7 and V is TRBV19; TRBD1 might be the D (6 bases). Trimming left V 3 bases short and J 1 base short, with 13 bases between. The germline CDR1 and CDR2 sequences are LNHDA and SQIVND (reference sequence). The CDR3 has 15 residues. The CDR3 coding sequence is TGTGCCAGTAGTATTGGGGACACCGGGTCCTACGAGCAGTACTTC. The encoded protein is CASSIGDTGSYEQYF.

This clonotype occurred many times. This chain joins TRBV5-1 and TRBJ2-5; a possible D gene is TRBD1 (5 bases). CDR3 size: 13 residues. V shed 0 bases and J shed 9 bases, with 12 bases lying between them. Per the germline V gene, CDR1 is SGHRS and CDR2 is YFSETQ. The DNA for the CDR3 is TGCGCCAGCAGCTTGGCAGGTCAAGGGGCCCAGTACTTC. The encoded protein is CASSLAGQGAQYF.

This clonotype was found many times. V is TRBV15 and J is TRBJ1-1, with 7 bases lining up with TRBD1. After removal of 6 bases from V and 7 bases from J, the junction contained 11 bases not matched to a gene. The CDR3 extends over 14 amino acids. Germline lookup yields CDR1 LNHNV and CDR2 YYDKDF (reference sequence). Here the CDR3 DNA reads TGTGCCACCAGAGTAGGGGGCGATTTGAATGAAGCTTTCTTT. This sequence encodes CATRVGGDLNEAFF.

This clonotype has ten or more counts. CDR3 amino acids: CSAVTSGTDTQYF. The CDR3 DNA sequence: TGCAGTGCTGTGACTAGCGGCACAGATACGCAGTATTTT. The chain links TRBV20-1 to TRBJ2-3; 8 bases are a match to TRBD2. There are 13 residues in the CDR3. Per germline, CDR1 DFQATT and CDR2 SNEGSKA (reference sequence). With V trimmed by 5 bases and J by 1 base, 2 bases remained unmatched.

In this sample, this clonotype turned up many times. The chain recombines TRBV29-1 with TRBJ2-5; D may be TRBD2 (5 bases). Per germline, CDR1 SQVTM and CDR2 ANQGSEA. The CDR3 is 10 amino acids. The DNA for the CDR3 is TGCTCCCTCGGGGAGGAGACCCAGTACTTC. Translating it yields CSLGEETQYF.

The V call is TRBV4-3, the J call TRBJ2-1; 10 bases are a match to TRBD2. There are 19 residues in the CDR3. The trim removed 0 bases at V and 7 bases at J, leaving 15 bases unmatched. Per germline, CDR1 LGHNA and CDR2 YSLEER. CDR3 sequence: CASSQDRKNRGLAFNEQFF. CDR3 DNA sequence: TGCGCCAGCAGCCAAGATCGGAAGAATCGGGGACTAGCGTTTAATGAGCAGTTCTTC.

This clonotype has more than one count but fewer than ten. V gene TRBV5-4 combines with J gene TRBJ1-4; possible D gene TRBD1, 6 bases. V was shortened by 4 bases and J by 0 bases, with 13 bases between the two germline ends. The V gene's germline CDR1 is SGHNT and CDR2 YYREEE (reference sequence). CDR3 length: 16 residues. The CDR3 loop is CASSRGAASTNEKLFF. The CDR3, as DNA: TGTGCCAGCAGCCGGGGGGCAGCATCAACTAATGAAAAACTGTTTTTT.

Comments on this clonotype: A much bigger clone sits one base away, suggesting this may be a read error. This sequence joins TRBV7-2 and TRBJ2-1; no clear D gene. Germline CDR1 and CDR2: SGHTA and FQGNSA. The CDR3 runs 13 residues. The V end was cut by 3 bases, the J end by 6 bases, with 9 bases between. CDR3 bases: TGTGCCAGCAGCTTGGAGATGAGCAATGAGCAGTTCTTC. This sequence encodes CASSLEMSNEQFF.

In regard to this clonotype: This may be a read error, as it is one base from a much larger clone. The genes are TRBV7-9 and TRBJ2-1; 9 bases fit TRBD2. J lost 5 bases, V lost 5 bases, and 10 bases had no gene match. Per germline, CDR1 SEHNR and CDR2 FQNEAQ (reference sequence). The CDR3 runs 16 residues. CDR3: CASSLPGLAAHNEQFF. The CDR3, as DNA: TGTGCCAGCAGCCTCCCGGGACTAGCAGCTCACAATGAGCAGTTCTTC. Full variable domain (outside the CDR3, taken from reference TRBV7-9 and TRBJ2-1): DTGVSQNPRHKITKRGQNVTFRCDPISEHNRLYWYRQTLGQGPEFLTYFQNEAQLEKSRLLSDRFSAERPKGSFSTLEIQRTEQGDSAMYLCASSLPGLAAHNEQFFGPGTRLTVL.

The sample holds many counts of this clonotype. The J gene is TRBJ1-5, the V gene TRBV3-1; D is uncertain. Germline V gene data show CDR1 as LGHDT and CDR2 as YNNKEL (reference sequence). The CDR3 totals 13 residues. V shed 0 bases and J shed 3 bases, with 3 bases lying between them. CDR3 amino acids: CASSQDPNQPQHF. The CDR3 nucleotides are TGTGCCAGCAGCCAAGACCCCAATCAGCCCCAGCATTTT.

At least ten counts were recorded for this clonotype. The chain carries TRBV7-2 and TRBJ2-7; D unclear. The CDR3 is made up of 12 amino acids. The germline V gene has CDR1 SGHTA and CDR2 FQGNSA. V lost 3 bases and J 3 bases, leaving 6 bases between the germline ends. CDR3 region: CASSFGYYEQYF. DNA of the CDR3: TGTGCCAGCAGCTTTGGCTACTACGAGCAGTACTTC.

The V and J genes are TRBV7-8 and TRBJ2-5; 8 positions agree with TRBD1. V lost 5 bases, J lost 2 bases, and 4 bases stayed unmatched. Germline lookup yields CDR1 SGHVS and CDR2 FQNEAQ. The CDR3 is 14 amino acids. The CDR3 bases are TGTGCCAGCAGCGACAGGGGTTTTCAAGAGACCCAGTACTTC. Its translation: CASSDRGFQETQYF. The full variable domain, completed using reference TRBV7-8 and TRBJ2-5, is GAGVSQSPRYKVAKRGQDVALRCDPISGHVSLFWYQQALGQGPEFLTYFQNEAQLDKSGLPSDRFFAERPEGSVSTLKIQRTQQEDSAVYLCASSDRGFQETQYFGPGTRLLVL.

This clonotype was counted at least ten times. The rearrangement uses TRBV24-1 and TRBJ1-2; D is undetermined. V lost 4 bases, J lost 7 bases, and 15 bases lay in between. Germline values: CDR1 KGHDR, CDR2 SFDVKD. The CDR3 has 14 amino acids. CDR3 in amino acids: CATSERTEVGGYTF. CDR3 bases: TGTGCCACCAGTGAGCGGACGGAGGTCGGTGGCTACACCTTC.

V and J are TRBV7-6 and TRBJ1-2, with 8 bases that match TRBD1. In germline, CDR1 is SGHVS, CDR2 FNYEAQ. The CDR3 runs to 16 residues. V trimming: 1 base; J trimming: 4 bases; junction bases outside the gene matches: 8. CDR3: CASSLGSTGVGYGYTF. In DNA, the CDR3 is TGTGCCAGCAGCTTAGGGTCGACAGGGGTTGGCTATGGCTACACCTTC.

This clonotype was observed a few times. The CDR3 nucleotides read TGTGCCAGCAGCTGGGGCAGCGGGACCTCCTACAATGAGCAGTTCTTC. Translating gives CASSWGSGTSYNEQFF. The chain has TRBV7-9 and TRBJ2-1; 7 bases fit TRBD2. The CDR3 has 16 amino acids. CDR1 is SEHNR and CDR2 is FQNEAQ in the germline V gene (reference sequence). With V trimmed by 4 bases and J by 0 bases, 6 bases remained unmatched. Filled out from reference TRBV7-9 and TRBJ2-1, the complete variable domain reads DTGVSQNPRHKITKRGQNVTFRCDPISEHNRLYWYRQTLGQGPEFLTYFQNEAQLEKSRLLSDRFSAERPKGSFSTLEIQRTEQGDSAMYLCASSWGSGTSYNEQFFGPGTRLTVL.

This clonotype has at least ten counts. V and J are TRBV15 and TRBJ1-2; D unresolved. The CDR3 loop spans 14 amino acids. Per the germline V gene, CDR1 is LNHNV and CDR2 is YYDKDF (reference sequence). Trimming left V 5 bases short and J 2 bases short, with 12 bases between. CDR3 nucleotides: TGTGCCACCAGCGACGACTGGGTAAACTATGGCTACACCTTC. Amino acid sequence: CATSDDWVNYGYTF.